This entry lists 17 T cell receptor beta chains sequenced from one sample in a study of blood T cells in healthy people across ages. Through a sample-barcoded 5' primer and a J-beta primer mix, a second PCR was run for roughly 6 to 12 cycles. TCRdb re-called the 5' RACE reads with MiXCR, one entry per CDR3 protein. The table has about 640,000 distinct CDR3 sequences, under 65% seen once. Sequencing used blood. The receptors shown here come from a man between 60 and 70 years old in good health.

This clonotype was observed a few times. The rearrangement uses TRBV6-4 and TRBJ2-4; no clear D. V shed 7 bases and J shed 0 bases, with 7 bases lying between them. This CDR3 comprises 13 residues. CDR1 is MRHNA and CDR2 is SNTAGT in the germline V gene. Here the CDR3 reads CASTLRAKNIQYF. The CDR3 region has the DNA TGTGCCAGCACCCTCCGAGCCAAAAACATTCAGTACTTC.

This chain links TRBV29-1 with TRBJ1-4, with D unresolved. The length of the CDR3 is 12 residues. The V end was cut by 1 base, the J end by 6 bases, with 6 bases between. Germline V gives CDR1 SQVTM, CDR2 ANQGSEA. The CDR3 sequence: CSVEVGYEKLFF. In DNA, the CDR3 is TGCAGCGTTGAAGTGGGGTATGAAAAACTGTTTTTT.

This chain connects TRBV3-1 to TRBJ2-2; 7 bases are a match to TRBD2. The CDR3 spans 14 residues. Germline CDR1 reads LGHDT; CDR2 reads YNNKEL (reference sequence). V lost 4 bases and J lost 5; bases outside the gene matches: 4. CDR3 nucleotides: TGTGCCAGCAGCCCAGCGGGGCGTACCGGGGAGCTGTTTTTT. It translates to CASSPAGRTGELFF. The full variable domain, its missing parts supplied by reference TRBV3-1 and TRBJ2-2, is DTAVSQTPKYLVTQMGNDKSIKCEQNLGHDTMYWYKQDSKKFLKIMFSYNNKELIINETVPNRFSPKSPDKAHLNLHINSLELGDSAVYFCASSPAGRTGELFFGEGSRLTVL.

This chain uses TRBV4-2 with TRBJ2-1; 9 nucleotides match TRBD2. CDR1 is LGHNA, CDR2 YNFKEQ, per germline. The CDR3 is 15 amino acids. CDR3 DNA sequence: TGTAGCAGCCAAAATGGCGGGGGGGCTTTTGGTGAGCAGTTCTTC. Protein product: CSSQNGGGAFGEQFF.

This clonotype was picked up many times. The J gene is TRBJ1-2, the V gene TRBV6-6, with D perhaps TRBD1 (5 bases). V dropped 4 bases and J dropped 2 bases, with 11 bases sitting between them. This CDR3 comprises 14 residues. In germline, CDR1 is MNHNY, CDR2 SVGAGI (reference sequence). CDR3 residues: CASSLGVSNYGYTF. The CDR3 nucleotides read TGTGCCAGCAGTTTGGGGGTTTCGAACTATGGCTACACCTTC.

This rearrangement joins TRBV4-2 to TRBJ2-5; 8 bases are shared with TRBD2. Germline V gene lookup returns CDR1 LGHNA and CDR2 YNFKEQ. The CDR3 is 15 amino acids. V lost 4 bases and J lost 2; bases outside the gene matches: 6. This CDR3 reads CASSPGRAKQETQYF. The CDR3 DNA sequence: TGTGCCAGCAGCCCCGGGAGGGCAAAACAAGAGACCCAGTACTTC.

This chain uses TRBV10-3 with TRBJ2-7; 8 bases match TRBD1. J gave up 1 base and V 4 bases, and 3 bases lay outside the gene matches. Per germline, CDR1 ENHRY and CDR2 SYGVKD. The CDR3 totals 14 residues. The CDR3 DNA sequence: TGTGCCATCAGTGGTGGGACAGGTTCCTACGAGCAGTACTTC. It is translated as CAISGGTGSYEQYF.

V gene TRBV7-9 combines with J gene TRBJ2-5; D remains unclear. Germline V CDR1 and CDR2: SEHNR, FQNEAQ (reference sequence). The CDR3 totals 13 residues. The germline V and J ends were trimmed by 6 bases and 1 base, with 9 bases remaining between them. The CDR3 sequence: CASRPPGQETQYF. The CDR3 DNA reads as TGTGCCAGCAGGCCGCCGGGCCAAGAGACCCAGTACTTC. The entire variable domain, with the rest obtained from reference TRBV7-9 and TRBJ2-5, is as follows: DTGVSQNPRHKITKRGQNVTFRCDPISEHNRLYWYRQTLGQGPEFLTYFQNEAQLEKSRLLSDRFSAERPKGSFSTLEIQRTEQGDSAMYLCASRPPGQETQYFGPGTRLLVL.

The chain carries TRBV2 and TRBJ1-2, with a possible D match to TRBD1 (6 bases). In germline, CDR1 is SNHLY, CDR2 FYNNEI. The CDR3 has 14 residues. Trimming cost V 4 bases and J 5 bases, with 14 bases left between them. CDR3 sequence reads: CASSGARTEYGYTF. The CDR3, as DNA: TGTGCCAGCAGTGGGGCCAGGACAGAATATGGCTACACCTTC.

This rearrangement joins TRBV20-1 to TRBJ2-7; 11 positions agree with TRBD2. The J call may be faulty, since TRBJ2-5 better matches the DNA end. Germline V gene data show CDR1 as DFQATT and CDR2 as SNEGSKA (reference sequence). The CDR3 is 16 amino acids. The CDR3 DNA is TGCAGTGCTAGACCCACTAGCGGGGGCTGGAAAGAGACCCAGTACTTC. The encoded protein is CSARPTSGGWKETQYF.

The V and J genes are TRBV6-5 and TRBJ2-7; 8 bases map to TRBD1. The J call may be in error: the DNA end matches TRBJ2-5 better. CDR1 and CDR2 from the germline V gene are MNHEY and SVGAGI. The CDR3 totals 14 residues. The CDR3 DNA follows: TGTGCCAGCAGCCGGGGACAGGCATCAGAGACCCAGTACTTC. It codes for CASSRGQASETQYF.

This clonotype was seen a handful of times. V and J are TRBV11-2 and TRBJ2-6, with D unclear. With 8 bases removed from V and 4 bases from J, the gap between germline ends came to 6 bases. The CDR3 loop spans 12 amino acids. The germline CDR1 and CDR2 sequences are SGHAT and FQNNGV. The CDR3 loop is CASRLGANVLTF. As DNA, the CDR3 is TGTGCCAGCCGTCTCGGGGCCAACGTCCTGACTTTC.

The chain links TRBV3-1 to TRBJ2-5; D perhaps matches TRBD2 (5 bases). Looked up from germline, CDR1 is LGHDT and CDR2 is YNNKEL (reference sequence). The CDR3 consists of 15 residues. The ends were cut back, 4 bases at V and 11 bases at J, with 23 bases in the middle. CDR3 region: CASSRYSSGKNEQYF. CDR3 sequence (DNA): TGTGCCAGCAGCCGATATAGTTCGGGGAAAAATGAGCAGTACTTC.

This chain joins TRBV5-1 and TRBJ2-2; 8 bases agree with TRBD1. CDR3 length: 15 amino acids. Trimming took 3 bases from V and 4 from J; bases not matched to a gene: 5. CDR1 and CDR2 (germline): SGHRS, YFSETQ. The CDR3 DNA sequence: TGCGCCAGCAGCTGGGGACAGGCGGTCACCGGGGAGCTGTTTTTT. Amino acids: CASSWGQAVTGELFF.

In its sample, this clonotype was seen a few times. This rearrangement joins TRBV18 to TRBJ2-5; D perhaps matches TRBD1 (6 bases). The CDR3 loop spans 15 amino acids. V was cut by 4 bases and J by 5 bases, with 17 bases left in between. The V gene's germline CDR1 is KGHSH and CDR2 LQKENI. In nucleotides, the CDR3 is TGTGCCAGCTCACAGGATCTACAGGGTTTGGAGACCCAGTACTTC. Its translation: CASSQDLQGLETQYF.

V gene TRBV29-1 combines with J gene TRBJ1-1; weak D call: TRBD1 (6 bases). The germline gives CDR1 SQVTM, CDR2 ANQGSEA. V was clipped by 4 bases and J by 4 bases, with 13 bases between them. The CDR3 covers 13 residues. CDR3 loop: CSVGGRGGTEAFF. CDR3 DNA sequence: TGCAGCGTTGGAGGCCGAGGGGGCACTGAAGCTTTCTTT. The variable domain in full, with the rest retrieved from reference TRBV29-1 and TRBJ1-1, is SAVISQKPSRDICQRGTSLTIQCQVDSQVTMMFWYRQQPGQSLTLIATANQGSEATYESGFVIDKFPISRPNLTFSTLTVSNMSPEDSSIYLCSVGGRGGTEAFFGQGTRLTVV.

Notes on this clonotype: At one boundary the junction diverges from the germline segment, which might be a read error. This chain uses TRBV7-2 with TRBJ2-5, with 10 positions matching TRBD2. The J call may be incorrect, as the DNA end agrees better with TRBJ2-7. Germline CDR1 and CDR2: SGHTA and FQGNSA. The CDR3 is 15 residues long. Here the CDR3 reads CACSLTTSGVYEQYF. The CDR3 bases are TGTGCCTGCAGCTTAACTACTAGCGGGGTATACGAGCAGTACTTC.